These T cell receptor beta chains were read from a single sample in a study of T cells after yellow fever vaccination. TCRdb fed the 5' RACE reads into MiXCR, producing one record per CDR3 protein. The table lists some 290,000 distinct CDR3 sequences, about 11% of them singletons. The sequences come from CD4+ T cells sorted from PBMCs, collected 45 days after the yellow fever booster vaccination. Receptors originate from a man between 18 and 35 years old who received the YFV17D yellow fever vaccine. Both conserved end residues are part of each CDR3. Fields, in order: clone size, V gene, D gene, J gene, CDR3 protein, CDR3 DNA. D genes are given only for firm matches. Clone size appears in some rows only: once, few, many, or a class for an expanded clone.

abundance: few
v_gene: TRBV18
d_gene: TRBD2
j_gene: TRBJ2-1
CDR3aa: CASSPRRDSGGYNEQFF
CDR3nt: TGTGCCAGCTCACCACGCCGGGACAGCGGGGGGTACAATGAGCAGTTCTTC

abundance: .
v_gene: TRBV10-3
d_gene: .
j_gene: TRBJ2-5
CDR3aa: CAISDSRAGETQYF
CDR3nt: TGTGCCATCAGTGATTCCAGAGCTGGGGAGACCCAGTACTTC

abundance: .
v_gene: TRBV9
d_gene: .
j_gene: TRBJ2-6
CDR3aa: CASSVSDSGANVLTF
CDR3nt: TGTGCCAGCAGCGTATCGGACTCTGGGGCCAACGTCCTGACTTTC

abundance: .
v_gene: TRBV20-1
d_gene: TRBD2
j_gene: TRBJ2-3
CDR3aa: CSAMRLAGATDTQYF
CDR3nt: TGCAGTGCTATGCGCCTAGCGGGGGCCACAGATACGCAGTATTTT

abundance: few
v_gene: TRBV18
d_gene: TRBD2
j_gene: TRBJ2-1
CDR3aa: CASSPTSGGSYNEQFF
CDR3nt: TGTGCCAGCTCACCAACTAGCGGGGGCTCCTACAATGAGCAGTTCTTC

abundance: many
v_gene: TRBV5-1
d_gene: .
j_gene: TRBJ2-1
CDR3aa: CASSEQGSSYNEQFF
CDR3nt: TGCGCCAGCAGCGAACAGGGCAGCTCCTACAATGAGCAGTTCTTC

abundance: .
v_gene: TRBV20-1
d_gene: TRBD1
j_gene: TRBJ1-6
CDR3aa: CSARRQGGNSPLHF
CDR3nt: TGCAGTGCTAGAAGACAGGGCGGTAATTCACCCCTCCACTTT

abundance: .
v_gene: TRBV7-2
d_gene: .
j_gene: TRBJ2-3
CDR3aa: CASSTTTSTDTQYF
CDR3nt: TGTGCCAGCAGCACAACTACCAGCACAGATACGCAGTATTTT

abundance: .
v_gene: TRBV7-2
d_gene: TRBD2
j_gene: TRBJ2-3
CDR3aa: CASSLGAGSGTQYF
CDR3nt: TGTGCCAGCAGCTTAGGAGCGGGATCGGGAACGCAGTATTTT

abundance: many
v_gene: TRBV12-3/TRBV12-4
d_gene: TRBD1
j_gene: TRBJ2-7
CDR3aa: CASSRSGQGAYEQYF
CDR3nt: TGTGCCAGCAGTCGCTCCGGACAGGGGGCATACGAGCAGTACTTC

abundance: .
v_gene: TRBV5-1
d_gene: .
j_gene: TRBJ2-3
CDR3aa: CASSLELSTDTQYF
CDR3nt: TGCGCCAGCAGCTTGGAGTTGTCCACAGATACGCAGTATTTT

abundance: few
v_gene: TRBV20-1
d_gene: .
j_gene: TRBJ1-1
CDR3aa: CSARDSGARNTEAFF
CDR3nt: TGCAGTGCTAGAGATTCAGGGGCTCGGAACACTGAAGCTTTCTTT

abundance: few
v_gene: TRBV6-2/TRBV6-3
d_gene: .
j_gene: TRBJ2-1
CDR3aa: CASSQYYNEQFF
CDR3nt: TGTGCCAGCAGCCAGTATTACAATGAGCAGTTCTTC

abundance: .
v_gene: TRBV3-1
d_gene: TRBD2
j_gene: TRBJ2-3
CDR3aa: CASSQDPSGGASTDTQYF
CDR3nt: TGTGCCAGCAGCCAAGACCCTAGCGGGGGGGCTAGCACAGATACGCAGTATTTT

abundance: few
v_gene: TRBV19
d_gene: .
j_gene: TRBJ1-2
CDR3aa: CASSRGAPNGYTF
CDR3nt: TGTGCCTCTTCCAGAGGGGCGCCGAATGGCTACACCTTC

abundance: .
v_gene: TRBV6-1
d_gene: TRBD1
j_gene: TRBJ2-5
CDR3aa: CASTPPTGFGLQETQYF
CDR3nt: TGTGCCAGCACGCCCCCGACAGGGTTTGGTTTACAAGAGACCCAGTACTTC

abundance: .
v_gene: TRBV5-1
d_gene: .
j_gene: TRBJ2-4
CDR3aa: CASSLGGYENIQYF
CDR3nt: TGCGCCAGCAGCTTGGGAGGTTACGAAAACATTCAGTACTTC

abundance: few
v_gene: TRBV7-9
d_gene: TRBD2
j_gene: TRBJ2-1
CDR3aa: CASSPRLAGGGYNEQFF
CDR3nt: TGTGCCAGCAGCCCACGACTAGCGGGGGGAGGTTACAATGAGCAGTTCTTC

abundance: .
v_gene: TRBV5-6
d_gene: .
j_gene: TRBJ2-7
CDR3aa: CASSLAQGIDEQYF
CDR3nt: TGTGCCAGCAGCTTGGCTCAGGGGATCGACGAGCAGTACTTC

abundance: many
v_gene: TRBV5-1
d_gene: .
j_gene: TRBJ1-2
CDR3aa: CASSLGDPGYGYTF
CDR3nt: TGCGCCAGCAGCTTGGGGGATCCCGGCTATGGCTACACCTTC

abundance: .
v_gene: TRBV18
d_gene: .
j_gene: TRBJ1-4
CDR3aa: CASSPSGEHFNLEKLFF
CDR3nt: TGTGCCAGCTCACCATCGGGGGAGCACTTCAATCTGGAAAAACTGTTTTTT

abundance: few
v_gene: TRBV4-1
d_gene: .
j_gene: TRBJ2-4
CDR3aa: CASSQLLRGAAKNIQYF
CDR3nt: TGCGCCAGCAGCCAACTTTTAAGGGGGGCAGCCAAAAACATTCAGTACTTC

abundance: .
v_gene: TRBV5-1
d_gene: .
j_gene: TRBJ1-2
CDR3aa: CASSLVDEAYGYTF
CDR3nt: TGCGCCAGCAGCTTGGTTGATGAGGCCTATGGCTACACCTTC

abundance: few
v_gene: TRBV10-3
d_gene: TRBD1
j_gene: TRBJ1-2
CDR3aa: CAISPGQGPSYGYTF
CDR3nt: TGTGCCATCAGCCCGGGACAGGGGCCGAGCTATGGCTACACCTTC

abundance: few
v_gene: TRBV3-1
d_gene: .
j_gene: TRBJ1-1
CDR3aa: CASSQAFQGFEAFF
CDR3nt: TGTGCCAGCAGCCAAGCTTTCCAGGGATTCGAGGCTTTCTTT

abundance: .
v_gene: TRBV5-1
d_gene: .
j_gene: TRBJ2-2
CDR3aa: CASSLEQITGELFF
CDR3nt: TGCGCCAGCAGCTTGGAACAGATCACCGGGGAGCTGTTTTTT

abundance: .
v_gene: TRBV7-8
d_gene: .
j_gene: TRBJ2-2
CDR3aa: CASNLLANTGELFF
CDR3nt: TGTGCCAGCAACCTTCTAGCGAACACCGGGGAGCTGTTTTTT

abundance: few
v_gene: TRBV2
d_gene: TRBD2
j_gene: TRBJ2-7
CDR3aa: CASSETSGGLGEQYF
CDR3nt: TGTGCCAGCAGCGAGACTAGCGGGGGACTGGGCGAGCAGTACTTC

abundance: few
v_gene: TRBV5-6
d_gene: .
j_gene: TRBJ1-2
CDR3aa: CASSLDATWGGYTF
CDR3nt: TGTGCCAGCAGCTTGGATGCGACCTGGGGTGGCTACACCTTC

abundance: few
v_gene: TRBV20-1
d_gene: .
j_gene: TRBJ2-2
CDR3aa: CSASRGQNTGELFF
CDR3nt: TGCAGTGCTAGCCGGGGCCAGAACACCGGGGAGCTGTTTTTT

abundance: .
v_gene: TRBV10-3
d_gene: .
j_gene: TRBJ2-5
CDR3aa: CAISRDQSRETQYF
CDR3nt: TGTGCCATCAGTAGGGACCAGAGCCGGGAGACCCAGTACTTC

abundance: few
v_gene: TRBV5-1
d_gene: TRBD1
j_gene: TRBJ2-7
CDR3aa: CASSLGDSRSYEQYF
CDR3nt: TGCGCCAGCAGCTTGGGGGACAGCCGCTCCTACGAGCAGTACTTC

abundance: many
v_gene: TRBV5-1
d_gene: .
j_gene: TRBJ2-3
CDR3aa: CASSSDADTQYF
CDR3nt: TGCGCCAGCAGCTCGGACGCAGATACGCAGTATTTT

abundance: few
v_gene: TRBV9
d_gene: .
j_gene: TRBJ2-3
CDR3aa: CASRRGEDTQYF
CDR3nt: TGTGCCAGCAGAAGAGGGGAGGATACGCAGTATTTT

abundance: few
v_gene: TRBV7-8
d_gene: .
j_gene: TRBJ2-5
CDR3aa: CASSPEGPGIQETQYF
CDR3nt: TGTGCCAGCAGCCCGGAGGGGCCAGGGATTCAAGAGACCCAGTACTTC

abundance: .
v_gene: TRBV3-1
d_gene: .
j_gene: TRBJ1-5
CDR3aa: CASSQTRVNQPQHF
CDR3nt: TGTGCCAGCAGCCAAACCAGGGTCAATCAGCCCCAGCATTTT

abundance: few
v_gene: TRBV2
d_gene: .
j_gene: TRBJ1-6
CDR3aa: CASSLGLNLSNLHF
CDR3nt: TGTGCCAGCAGTTTGGGACTGAACTTGAGTAACCTCCACTTT

abundance: .
v_gene: TRBV30
d_gene: .
j_gene: TRBJ1-1
CDR3aa: CAWSTGGTEAFF
CDR3nt: TGTGCCTGGAGTACGGGGGGCACTGAAGCTTTCTTT

abundance: .
v_gene: TRBV20-1
d_gene: .
j_gene: TRBJ1-5
CDR3aa: CSARDRVNSNQPQHF
CDR3nt: TGCAGTGCTAGAGACAGGGTAAATAGCAATCAGCCCCAGCATTTT

abundance: .
v_gene: TRBV9
d_gene: TRBD1
j_gene: TRBJ2-7
CDR3aa: CASSRGDRAEQYF
CDR3nt: TGTGCCAGCAGCAGAGGGGACAGGGCCGAGCAGTACTTC

abundance: .
v_gene: TRBV5-5
d_gene: .
j_gene: TRBJ1-2
CDR3aa: CASSLSLKDGYTF
CDR3nt: TGTGCCAGCAGCTTGTCGTTAAAGGATGGCTACACCTTC

abundance: .
v_gene: TRBV10-2
d_gene: .
j_gene: TRBJ1-5
CDR3aa: CASSESWGSQPQHF
CDR3nt: TGCGCCAGCAGTGAGTCGTGGGGGTCCCAGCCCCAGCATTTT

abundance: .
v_gene: TRBV6-2/TRBV6-3
d_gene: TRBD1
j_gene: TRBJ1-2
CDR3aa: CASSQGAYGYTF
CDR3nt: TGTGCCAGCAGCCAGGGGGCCTATGGCTACACCTTC

abundance: few
v_gene: TRBV7-2
d_gene: .
j_gene: TRBJ2-3
CDR3aa: CASSPRLGGPEVWQYF
CDR3nt: TGTGCCAGCAGCCCCCGACTGGGGGGCCCTGAGGTTTGGCAGTATTTT

abundance: few
v_gene: TRBV5-6
d_gene: .
j_gene: TRBJ1-5
CDR3aa: CASSFSTNNQPQHF
CDR3nt: TGTGCCAGCAGCTTTAGTACAAACAATCAGCCCCAGCATTTT

abundance: many
v_gene: TRBV3-1
d_gene: .
j_gene: TRBJ2-2
CDR3aa: CASSHLWAGTTGELFF
CDR3nt: TGTGCCAGCAGCCATTTGTGGGCAGGGACCACCGGGGAGCTGTTTTTT

abundance: many
v_gene: TRBV5-1
d_gene: .
j_gene: TRBJ2-1
CDR3aa: CASSLAPGMVNSYNEQFF
CDR3nt: TGCGCCAGCAGCTTGGCCCCAGGTATGGTCAACTCCTACAATGAGCAGTTCTTC

abundance: .
v_gene: TRBV12-3/TRBV12-4
d_gene: .
j_gene: TRBJ2-4
CDR3aa: CASSSGQGKNIQYF
CDR3nt: TGTGCCAGCAGCTCCGGACAAGGAAAAAACATTCAGTACTTC

abundance: few
v_gene: TRBV24-1
d_gene: .
j_gene: TRBJ1-1
CDR3aa: CATSDLYGEAFF
CDR3nt: TGTGCCACCAGTGATTTGTACGGTGAAGCTTTCTTT